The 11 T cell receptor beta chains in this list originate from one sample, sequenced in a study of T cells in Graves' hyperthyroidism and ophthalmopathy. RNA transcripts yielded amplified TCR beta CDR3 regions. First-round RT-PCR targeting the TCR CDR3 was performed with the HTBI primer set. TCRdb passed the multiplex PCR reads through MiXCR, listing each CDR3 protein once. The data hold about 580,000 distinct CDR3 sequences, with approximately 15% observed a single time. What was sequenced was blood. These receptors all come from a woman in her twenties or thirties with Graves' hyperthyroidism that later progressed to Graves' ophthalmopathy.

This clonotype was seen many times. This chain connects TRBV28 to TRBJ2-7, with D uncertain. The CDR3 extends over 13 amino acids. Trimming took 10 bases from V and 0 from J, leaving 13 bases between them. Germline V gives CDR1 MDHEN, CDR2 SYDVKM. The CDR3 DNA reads TGTGCCATTTCACATGAGCCCTCCTACGAGCAGTACTTC. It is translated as CAISHEPSYEQYF.

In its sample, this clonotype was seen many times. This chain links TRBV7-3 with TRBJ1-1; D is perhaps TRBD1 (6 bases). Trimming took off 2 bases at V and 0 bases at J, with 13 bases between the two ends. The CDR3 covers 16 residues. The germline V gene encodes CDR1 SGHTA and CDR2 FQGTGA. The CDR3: CASSLLQGLMNTEAFF. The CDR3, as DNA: TGTGCCAGCAGCTTATTACAGGGCCTGATGAACACTGAAGCTTTCTTT.

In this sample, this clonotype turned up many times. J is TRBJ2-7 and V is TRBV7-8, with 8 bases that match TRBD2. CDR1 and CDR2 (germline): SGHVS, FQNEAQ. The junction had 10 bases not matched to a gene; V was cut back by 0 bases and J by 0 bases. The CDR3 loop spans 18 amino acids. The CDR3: CASSLAPSSGYYSYEQYF. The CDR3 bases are TGTGCCAGCAGCTTAGCCCCTTCTAGCGGGTATTACTCCTACGAGCAGTACTTC.

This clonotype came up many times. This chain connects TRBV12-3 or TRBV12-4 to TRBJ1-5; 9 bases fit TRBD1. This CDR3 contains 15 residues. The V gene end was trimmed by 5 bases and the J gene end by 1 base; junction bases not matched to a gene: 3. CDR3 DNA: TGTGCCAGCAGTCAGACAGGGGGGAGCAATCAGCCCCAGCATTTT. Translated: CASSQTGGSNQPQHF.

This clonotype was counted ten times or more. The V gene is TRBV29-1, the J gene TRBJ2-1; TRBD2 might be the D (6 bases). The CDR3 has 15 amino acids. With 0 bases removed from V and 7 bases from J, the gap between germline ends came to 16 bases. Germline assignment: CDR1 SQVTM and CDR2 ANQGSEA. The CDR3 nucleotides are TGCAGCGTTGAAGAGGGGGTAGCGGCCGTTAATGAGCAGTTCTTC. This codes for CSVEEGVAAVNEQFF.

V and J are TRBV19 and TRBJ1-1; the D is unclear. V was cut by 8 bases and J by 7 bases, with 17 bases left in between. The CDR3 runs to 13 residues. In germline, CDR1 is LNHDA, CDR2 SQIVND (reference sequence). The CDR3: CASDASQSFEAFF. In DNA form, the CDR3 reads TGTGCCAGTGATGCTTCACAGTCTTTTGAAGCTTTCTTT.

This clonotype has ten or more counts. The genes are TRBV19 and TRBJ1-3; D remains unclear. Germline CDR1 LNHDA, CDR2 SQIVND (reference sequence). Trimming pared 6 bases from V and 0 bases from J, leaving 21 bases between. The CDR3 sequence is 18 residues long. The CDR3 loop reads CASSHREWWRPSGNTIYF. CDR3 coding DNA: TGTGCCAGTAGCCATAGAGAGTGGTGGCGGCCCTCTGGAAACACCATATATTTT.

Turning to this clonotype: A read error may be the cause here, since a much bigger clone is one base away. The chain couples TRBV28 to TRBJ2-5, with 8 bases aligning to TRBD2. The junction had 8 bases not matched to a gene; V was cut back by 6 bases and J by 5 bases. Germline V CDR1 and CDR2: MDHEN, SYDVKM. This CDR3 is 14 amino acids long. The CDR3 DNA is TGTGCCAGCAGCCCTAGCGGGTATTGGGAGACCCAGTACTTC. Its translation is CASSPSGYWETQYF.

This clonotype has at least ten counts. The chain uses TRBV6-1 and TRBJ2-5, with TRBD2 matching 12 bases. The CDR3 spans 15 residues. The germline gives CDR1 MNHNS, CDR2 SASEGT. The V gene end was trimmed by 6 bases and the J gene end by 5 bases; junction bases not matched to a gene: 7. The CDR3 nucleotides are TGTGCCAGCAGCTCGACTAGCGGGAGAACGGAGACCCAGTACTTC. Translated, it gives CASSSTSGRTETQYF.

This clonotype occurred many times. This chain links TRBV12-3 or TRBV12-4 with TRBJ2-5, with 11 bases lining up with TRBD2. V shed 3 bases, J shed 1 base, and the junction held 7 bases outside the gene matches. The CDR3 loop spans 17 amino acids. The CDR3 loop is CASSLGATSGVQETQYF. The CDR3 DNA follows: TGTGCCAGCAGTTTGGGGGCGACTAGCGGGGTCCAAGAGACCCAGTACTTC.

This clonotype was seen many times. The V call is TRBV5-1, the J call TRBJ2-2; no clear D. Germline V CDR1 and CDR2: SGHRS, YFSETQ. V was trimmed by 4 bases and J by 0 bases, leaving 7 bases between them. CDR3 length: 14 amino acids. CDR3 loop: CASSVQTNTGELFF. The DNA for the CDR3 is TGCGCCAGCAGCGTACAGACGAACACCGGGGAGCTGTTTTTT.